This T cell receptor beta chain was sequenced for a study of metastatic and nonmetastatic thyroid tumors. By share, this clone ranks as medium-sized. MiXCR reprocessed the PCR reads for TCRdb. This table has around 45,000 clones, roughly 15% appearing once. All patients reached thyroid surgery having received no treatment beforehand. The CDR3 totals 15 residues. The V gene's germline CDR1 is MNHNS and CDR2 SASEGT. The V end was cut by 6 bases, the J end by 4 bases, with 19 bases between. This clonotype originated in a female donor with papillary thyroid cancer or a benign thyroid nodule (not recorded which). Some clones in this sample may be carry-over from other donors' samples. The sample was blood. The V and J genes are TRBV6-1 and TRBJ2-7; D uncertain. The CDR3 DNA reads TGTGCCAGCAGATCAGCCACCTCGTTGGGGTACGAGCAGTACTTC. This sequence encodes CASRSATSLGYEQYF.